This T cell receptor (beta chain) comes out of a study of blood T cell repertoires in COVID-19 (dated by TCRdb to about 2020). With regard to the full study: Collaborator samples came from the United States, Italy and Spain and covered acute and convalescent phases of COVID-19. The material from the prospective study consisted of cDNA or gDNA derived from T cells, B-cell-depleted T cells, or PBMCs. Deeply sampled blood TCRbeta repertoires from subjects exposed to, actively infected with, or recovered from COVID-19 were included in the dataset. The repertoires were released in a freely available public database meant as a resource for research on the immune response to SARS-CoV-2. Samples were obtained from the ongoing ImmuneRACE study (first 160 participants) and from about 1,300 subjects provided by 6 global collaborators. A de-identified subject ID, COVID-19 status, age in years and sex were almost always included in the sample metadata. HLA class I and class II types, where available, came from metadata supplied by the sample provider rather than from assay-based typing. Findings and caveats that apply to the study as a whole: How much clinical and demographic metadata was included differed by source and by participant, and the metadata was provided uncurated.

Per the germline V gene, KGHSH is the CDR1 and LQKENI is the CDR2. Inclusive of the bounding cysteine and phenylalanine, the CDR3 is 15 residues long. The sequence is cut down to CDR3 DNA, 45 bases in frame from base 1. The germline V end is reduced by 6 bases and the J end by 2 bases; junction bases left unmatched: 8. Collaborating institutions collected whole blood in K2EDTA tubes following their own protocols. Collaborator samples were shipped for TCRbeta analysis as frozen whole blood, isolated PBMCs, or DNA extracted from either sample type. TCRbeta CDR3 regions were amplified from genomic DNA by means of the immunoSEQ Assay, a bias-controlled multiplex PCR. The authors' pipeline ran thus. The number of nucleated cells in each sample was estimated from the amplification of reference gene primers within the assay. To quantify the absolute abundance of each unique TCRbeta CDR3 rearrangement, sequence reads were collapsed and filtered. For each sample, productive Simpson clonality was calculated by taking the square root of Simpson's diversity index across productive rearrangements. In its TCRdb copy, this immuneACCESS table keeps in-frame sequences only and misses some clones. Where compared with another copy, unresolved V genes explain less than half of these, and the others have no known cause. Clone size and V and J calls were adopted from that table, with D and trimming inferred from the DNA. The sample table lists about 110,000 clones, 84% of them with a count of one. Approximately 7% of the sample is taken by the ten largest.

Notes on this clone: Which antigen it targets is not known. No base quality values were provided; no much bigger clone lies one nucleotide off.

The chain is made from TRBV18 and TRBJ2-7, with TRBD1 identical over 9 junction bases. The source of this sequence is a woman between 45 and 65 years old with acute or convalescent COVID-19. The sample comprised peripheral blood. In nucleotides, the sequence is TGTGCCAGCTCCCCTACAGGGGGCGCCCCCTACGAGCAGTACTTC. Its coded protein is CASSPTGGAPYEQYF.